This T cell receptor beta chain was captured in a study of cytomegalovirus exposure and HLA in healthy donors (dated 2017 in TCRdb). Context from the whole study: In an earlier analysis of fewer than 750 of the donors, about 260 Gb of sequence data and 90 million to 130 million unique TCR beta sequences from about 179 million T cells were reported. An early release covering more than 500 HLA-typed donors comprised 250 to 350 gigabases of sequencing data and approximately 80 million unique TCR sequences. Among the roughly 410 genotyped donors, about 83% belonged to the genetic ancestry cluster associated with self-reported Caucasian donors. The study aimed to test whether signatures of past pathogen exposure could be identified by cataloging public T cell receptors. The T cell repertoires of 666 subjects were profiled by immunosequencing and related to cytomegalovirus serostatus. Along with the roughly 670-subject first cohort, a separate validation cohort of 120 different subjects was used. High-throughput TCR immunosequencing, statistical association of individual TCRs with disease status, and machine learning were combined to predict cytomegalovirus infection status. To study patterns of TCR occurrence, a later analysis re-analyzed previously published TCR beta repertoires from 500 to 850 donors and added high-resolution HLA genotyping. Rather than drawing on any new phenotypic data, the later analysis identified candidate immune exposures from TCR beta sequences and the way those sequences occurred across donors. In an earlier analysis of 587 of the donors, high-throughput TCR beta sequencing was used to judge whether each TCR beta V gene segment behaved as functional or pseudogenic. Donor age, sex, ethnicity and CMV serostatus were collected together with the repertoire data. A later genetic analysis took genome-wide SNP genotypes for about three fifths of the 666 donors and used that subset as a discovery cohort. All discovery cohort repertoires had been generated using a single sequencing platform. HLA typing included class I and class II loci at four-digit resolution. The number of typed donors differed by locus: roughly 620-630 for A, B, C, DRB1 and DQB1; 522 for DQA1; 606 for DPA1; and 450 to 480 for DPB1. Because of strong linkage in the cohort, 4 to 6 DR-DQ haplotypes were treated as single units for association and clustering. On average, roughly 200,000 unique TCR beta nucleotide sequences were sequenced per donor among a few hundred genotyped donors of the cohort, with about 17% of those sequences being non-productive. The research as a whole found: A later analysis associated 16,951 TCR beta sequences with specific HLA alleles at a false discovery rate of 0.05. In a later genetic analysis, fewer N-insertions in productive TCRs were reported among donors in an Asian-associated ancestry cluster than the roughly 670-donor mean. While some public TCRs were present in many individuals, most TCR sequences turned up only very rarely across donors. Correlated functional status among segregating V segments might reflect linkage disequilibrium, but an unknown experimental factor could not be ruled out. A further reported finding was that TCR beta sequences accurately predicted the HLA-A and HLA-B alleles for most subjects in the first cohort. When HLA alleles, especially DR and DQ, strongly co-occurred, attributing TCR associations to individual alleles was difficult. According to the authors, the approach could potentially be generalized to other disease states and immunological phenotypes. Three of the identified cytomegalovirus-associated TCR beta chains were confirmed in vitro to be specific for cytomegalovirus antigens. According to a later analysis, TCR association rates differed among HLA loci, with DRB1 alleles showing the most associated TCRs and HLA-C alleles showing the fewest. Broadly in line with IMGT annotations, most TCR beta V segments showed up in productive rearrangements about 87% or about 30% of the time in an earlier analysis of some 590 of the donors. For the cohort, immune exposure information was limited to CMV serostatus. A total of 164 TCR beta chains were listed by the study as associated with cytomegalovirus. Because some donors lacked HLA typing at each locus, the association tests relied only on the typed subset. The earlier analysis of 450 to 700 of the donors excluded 15 to 20 rarely observed V segments, including chromosome 9 orphons, because counts were too low. An association between a missense DCLRE1C variant and V-gene and J-gene trimming of TCR beta chains was found in a later genetic analysis and replicated in an independent cohort. According to a later analysis, parvovirus B19, influenza, CMV and Epstein-Barr virus appeared linked to several top co-occurrence clusters. In a later analysis, most CMV-associated TCR beta chains were found to appear HLA-restricted, with HLA associations seemingly driven largely by CMV exposure. Cytomegalovirus status was reported to be diagnosed by the classifier with high specificity and sensitivity in both the original and validation cohorts. A group of highly shared sequence variants was considered likely to be a technical artifact of the sequencing pipeline. A later analysis found that HLA-associated TCR beta chains were more clonally expanded and had lower generation probabilities than equally common non-associated chains. In this cohort, only TCR beta chains were sequenced, and detectable features were limited by the absence of alpha or paired-chain data. The presence/absence analyses assumed that sequencing depth was roughly uniform across donors, and that assumption may not be true.

In total, 500 to 700 healthy bone marrow donors made up the cohort. At the time of sampling, all cohort members were nominally healthy, though unrecorded immune exposures were likely present. The donor was CMV seronegative and belonged to the group of 352 seronegative cohort members. Each donor provided a peripheral blood sample, and peripheral blood mononuclear cells were used for TCR beta sequencing. Genomic DNA was extracted from the blood cell samples with the Qiagen DNeasy Blood Extraction Kit. To note about this clone: Its antigen specificity is not known.

Preparation of the library involved the immunoSEQ multiplex PCR assay. A mixture of 60 forward primers for TCR Vbeta segments and 13 reverse primers for TCR Jbeta segments was used in the multiplex PCR. The CDR3 region of rearranged TCR beta genes was amplified from genomic DNA with a multiplex PCR assay. On the Illumina HiSeq System, the amplified TCR beta libraries were sequenced as 87-base-pair reads. The authors' analysis ran thus. A later analysis tallied roughly 80 million unique TCR beta chains across the 666 repertoires, and approximately 12 million of those chains were shared by two or more donors. To remove PCR and sequencing errors, raw reads were error-corrected and collapsed into unique sequences using a nearest-neighbor algorithm that merged closely related sequences. CDR3 sequences were aligned to IMGT reference sequences to assign V, D and J gene segments. For a sequence to be retained, a match of at least six nucleotides was required to both a V gene segment and a J gene segment. Rearrangements were called productive when the CDR3 lacked stop codons and stayed in frame with V and J; all others were non-productive. Following IMGT convention, CDR3 was defined as the stretch from the second conserved V-encoded cysteine to the conserved J-encoded phenylalanine. The earlier analysis of about 590 of the donors excluded sequences that lacked an unambiguous match to a single V gene segment. An earlier analysis of 450 to 650 of the donors called V segments functional above 56.7% productive rearrangements and segregating when the between-donor standard deviation exceeded 5%. A statistical classification framework was built for diagnosing cytomegalovirus status from the catalog of TCR beta chain sequences. A later analysis assigned V and J genes by comparing TCR nucleotide sequences with IMGT/GENE-DB human TR gene sequences. In a later analysis, CDR3 sequences and most-parsimonious VDJ recombination scenarios were assigned using the TCRdist pipeline. A later analysis defined each TCR beta chain by its CDR3 amino acid sequence plus V-gene family, and excluded reads lacking a unique V-gene family. A later analysis removed 592 highly shared, low-generation-probability nucleotide sequences to deal with suspected cross-contamination and a sequencing artifact. A later analysis calculated a clonal expansion index for each public chain from normalized within-repertoire ranks of inferred template counts. In a later analysis, generation probabilities were computed using a VDJ recombination model fitted to out-of-frame rearrangements, and the results were checked against IGoR. Hypergeometric tests were used in a later analysis to score TCR-TCR, TCR-HLA and TCR-CMV co-occurrence, with a repertoire-size bias correction applied to the TCR pairs. False discovery rates were estimated in a later analysis by permuting HLA or CMV assignments 20 times. In a later analysis, co-occurring TCRs were grouped using DBSCAN, and TCRdist sequence similarity was added for clustering within HLA-allele-positive subsets. Repertoires with fewer than 30,000 or more than 120,000 public chains, plus five repertoires with anomalous nucleotide sharing, were excluded from co-occurrence clustering. TCRdb took this table from immuneACCESS and kept in-frame rearrangements with V and J called. Such tables lack part of the clones; where checked against another copy, unresolved V genes explain under half of the gap, and the rest is unexplained. V, J and clone size are those of that table, while D and trimming were read from the DNA. This sample's table has entries for 55,000 to 75,000 clones. 3.5% to 4.5% of the sample lies in the top ten.

Sequenced sample: PBMCs. This sequence was found in a male donor in good health and CMV-seronegative.

The encoded CDR3 is CATSRLATTYEQYF. At the DNA level, the sequence is TGTGCCACCTCCCGACTAGCGACCACCTACGAGCAGTACTTC. Recombination joined TRBV6-5 with TRBJ2-7; a stretch of 8 junction bases matches TRBD2. The CDR3 runs 14 residues from the cysteine to the phenylalanine. Here the CDR3 DNA is all that survives: 42 bases in frame from base 1. CDR1 MNHEY and CDR2 SVGAGI are derived from the germline V gene. The V end gives up 10 bases and the J end 2 bases, leaving 10 bases in the junction not matched to a gene.